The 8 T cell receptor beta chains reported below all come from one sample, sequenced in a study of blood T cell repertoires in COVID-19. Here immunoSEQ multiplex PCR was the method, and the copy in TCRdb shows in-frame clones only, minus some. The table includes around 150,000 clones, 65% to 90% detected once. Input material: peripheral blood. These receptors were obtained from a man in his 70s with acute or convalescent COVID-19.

The CDR3 here is CASSSAGAYEQYF. DNA for the CDR3: TGCGCCAGCAGCTCCGCAGGGGCCTACGAGCAGTACTTC. The chain is built from TRBV5-1 and TRBJ2-7; weak D call: TRBD1 (6 bases). Germline loops: CDR1 SGHRS, CDR2 YFSETQ. V was pared by 3 bases and J by 2 bases, with 9 bases between. This CDR3 spans 13 amino acids.

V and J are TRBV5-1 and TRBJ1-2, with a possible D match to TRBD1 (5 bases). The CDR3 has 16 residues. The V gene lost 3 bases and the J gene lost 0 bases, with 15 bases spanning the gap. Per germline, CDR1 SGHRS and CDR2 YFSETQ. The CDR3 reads CASSSAAAGPNYGYTF. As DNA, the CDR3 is TGCGCCAGCAGCTCAGCCGCCGCGGGACCTAACTATGGCTACACCTTC. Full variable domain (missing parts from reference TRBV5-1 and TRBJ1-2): KAGVTQTPRYLIKTRGQQVTLSCSPISGHRSVSWYQQTPGQGLQFLFEYFSETQRNKGNFPGRFSGRQFSNSRSEMNVSTLELGDSALYLCASSSAAAGPNYGYTFGSGTRLTVV.

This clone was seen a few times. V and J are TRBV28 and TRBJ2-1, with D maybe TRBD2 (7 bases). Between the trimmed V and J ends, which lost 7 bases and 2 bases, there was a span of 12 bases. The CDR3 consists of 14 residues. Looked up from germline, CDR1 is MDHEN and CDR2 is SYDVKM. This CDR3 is CASTGAGAYNEQFF. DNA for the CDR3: TGTGCCAGCACGGGGGCGGGGGCCTACAATGAGCAGTTCTTC.

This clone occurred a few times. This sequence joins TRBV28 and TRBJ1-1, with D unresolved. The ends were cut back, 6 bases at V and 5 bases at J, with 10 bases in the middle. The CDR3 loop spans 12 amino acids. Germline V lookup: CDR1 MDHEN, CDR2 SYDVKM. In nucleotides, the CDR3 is TGTGCCAGCAGCCAGCGGAAGACTGAAGCTTTCTTT. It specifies CASSQRKTEAFF.

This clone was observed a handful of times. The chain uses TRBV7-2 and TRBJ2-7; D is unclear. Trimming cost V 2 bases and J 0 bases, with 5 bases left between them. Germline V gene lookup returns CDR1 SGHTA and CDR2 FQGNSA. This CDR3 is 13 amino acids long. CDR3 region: CASSLYGSYEQYF. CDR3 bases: TGTGCCAGCAGCTTATACGGCTCCTACGAGCAGTACTTC. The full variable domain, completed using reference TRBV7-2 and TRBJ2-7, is GAGVSQSPSNKVTEKGKDVELRCDPISGHTALYWYRQSLGQGLEFLIYFQGNSAPDKSGLPSDRFSAERTGGSVSTLTIQRTQQEDSAVYLCASSLYGSYEQYFGPGTRLTVT.

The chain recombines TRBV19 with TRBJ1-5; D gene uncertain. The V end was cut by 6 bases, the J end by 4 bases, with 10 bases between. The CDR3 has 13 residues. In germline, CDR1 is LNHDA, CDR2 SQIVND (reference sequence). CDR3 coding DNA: TGTGCCAGTAGGGGTCCGGGAAATCAGCCCCAGCATTTT. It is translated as CASRGPGNQPQHF. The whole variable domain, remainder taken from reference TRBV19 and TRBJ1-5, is DGGITQSPKYLFRKEGQNVTLSCEQNLNHDAMYWYRQDPGQGLRLIYYSQIVNDFQKGDIAEGYSVSREKKESFPLTVTSAQKNPTAFYLCASRGPGNQPQHFGDGTRLSIL.

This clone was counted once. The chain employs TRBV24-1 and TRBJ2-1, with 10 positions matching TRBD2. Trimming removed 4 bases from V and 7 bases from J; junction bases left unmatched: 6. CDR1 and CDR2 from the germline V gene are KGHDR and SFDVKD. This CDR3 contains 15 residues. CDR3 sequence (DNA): TGTGCCACCAGTGAGAGCGGGAGGGCCAGGAATGAGCAGTTCTTC. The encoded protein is CATSESGRARNEQFF.

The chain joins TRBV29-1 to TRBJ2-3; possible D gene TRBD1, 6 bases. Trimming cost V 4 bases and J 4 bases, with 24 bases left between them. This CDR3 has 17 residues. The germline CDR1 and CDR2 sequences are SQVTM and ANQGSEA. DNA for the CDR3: TGCAGCGTTGCACGCAACACCGGGACACCGTACCCAGATACGCAGTATTTT. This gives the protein CSVARNTGTPYPDTQYF.